This T cell receptor (beta chain) was identified in a study of Ad26.COV2.S vaccination and SARS-CoV-2 variants. Study-level information: A participant enrolled in the COV1001 Ad26.COV2.S trial arm provided the sample. Intramuscularly, Ad26.COV2.S was given either once or twice, 56 days apart.

This table comes from immunoSEQ multiplex PCR, and its TCRdb copy is limited to in-frame clones, with some not included. The table records hundreds of thousands of clones, 89% of them present only once. Points on this clone: Its antigen is unknown.

Treatment meaning: roughly 18 received Ad26.COV2.S at low or high dose, single or two shots; about five received placebo; per-sample allocation not given. All samples were drawn on day 63, counting from the first vaccine or placebo injection. Notes on the study in general: The TCR breadth and depth analyses may have produced an underestimate of total T cell responses.

Germline assignment: CDR1 LNHDA and CDR2 SQIVND (reference sequence). Germline trimming cut 4 bases from V and 2 bases from J; bases unmatched to any gene: 9. CDR3 length: 18 amino acids. The starting material was peripheral blood, obtained in a trial of Ad26.COV2.S vaccine versus placebo. The source is a person aged 18-60 years who received the Ad26.COV2.S COVID-19 vaccine or a placebo. V gene TRBV19 combines with J gene TRBJ2-5; 14 positions match TRBD2. CDR3 in DNA: TGTGCCAGTAGTACCCACCCGGGACTAGCGGGGGAACAAGAGACCCAGTACTTC. It translates to CASSTHPGLAGEQETQYF.